This T cell receptor beta chain was obtained from a study of blood T cell repertoires in COVID-19. The germline V and J ends were trimmed by 5 bases and 1 base, with 17 bases remaining between them. Germline V CDR1 and CDR2: MNHEY, SMNVEV (reference sequence). This CDR3 contains 16 residues. Some clones are missing from TCRdb's copy, which holds only in-frame ones; the method was immunoSEQ multiplex PCR. The sample lists hundreds of thousands of clones; 70% to 90% were seen once. The sequencing input was peripheral blood. This clonotype was sampled from a man aged 45-65 years with acute or convalescent COVID-19. The V and J genes are TRBV27 and TRBJ1-1; D may be TRBD1 (6 bases). CDR3 protein: CASSPKGLRGNTEAFF. For the CDR3, the DNA is TGTGCCAGCAGTCCTAAGGGGCTCAGGGGGAACACTGAAGCTTTCTTT.